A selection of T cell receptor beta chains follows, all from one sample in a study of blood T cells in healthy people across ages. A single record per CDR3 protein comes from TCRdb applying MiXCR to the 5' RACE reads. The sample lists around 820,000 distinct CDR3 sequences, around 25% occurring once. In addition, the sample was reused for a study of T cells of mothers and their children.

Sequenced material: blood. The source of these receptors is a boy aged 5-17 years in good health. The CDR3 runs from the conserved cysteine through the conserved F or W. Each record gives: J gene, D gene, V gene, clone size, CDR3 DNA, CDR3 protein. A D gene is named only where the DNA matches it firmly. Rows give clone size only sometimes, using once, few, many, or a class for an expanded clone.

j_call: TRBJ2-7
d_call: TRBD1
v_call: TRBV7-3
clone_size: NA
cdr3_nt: TGTGCCAGCAGCTTAACGGGGACAGGGGTAACAAGCGAGCAGTACTTC
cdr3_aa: CASSLTGTGVTSEQYF

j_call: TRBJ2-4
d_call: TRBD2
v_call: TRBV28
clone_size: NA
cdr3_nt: TGTGCCAGTAAAACTAGCGGGGGGATAAACATTCAGTACTTC
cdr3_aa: CASKTSGGINIQYF

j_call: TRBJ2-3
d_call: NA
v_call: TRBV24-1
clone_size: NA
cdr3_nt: TGTGCCACCAGTGATTTGAGGACTAACACAGATACGCAGTATTTT
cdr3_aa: CATSDLRTNTDTQYF

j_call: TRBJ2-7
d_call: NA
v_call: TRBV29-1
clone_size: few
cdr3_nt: TGCAGCGTTGAAGGGGGGGTCTACGAGCAGTACTTC
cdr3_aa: CSVEGGVYEQYF

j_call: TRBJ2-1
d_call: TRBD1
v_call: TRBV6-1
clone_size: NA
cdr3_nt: TGTGCCAGCAGTGCTGTCGACAGGGGACGCTACAATGAGCAGTTCTTC
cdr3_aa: CASSAVDRGRYNEQFF

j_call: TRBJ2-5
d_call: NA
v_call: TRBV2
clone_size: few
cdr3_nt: TGTGCCAGCAGTGAAGGAGAGGGAGAGACCCAGTACTTC
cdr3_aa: CASSEGEGETQYF

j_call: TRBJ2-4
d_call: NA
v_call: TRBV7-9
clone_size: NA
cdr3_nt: TGTGCCAGCAGCTTAGAGGGGGAGGCCGGAGGCATTCAGTACTTC
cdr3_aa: CASSLEGEAGGIQYF

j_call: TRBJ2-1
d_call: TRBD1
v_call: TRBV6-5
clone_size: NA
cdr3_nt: TGTGCCAGCAGTCTGGACAGGGGAGGTTACAATGAGCAGTTCTTC
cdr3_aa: CASSLDRGGYNEQFF

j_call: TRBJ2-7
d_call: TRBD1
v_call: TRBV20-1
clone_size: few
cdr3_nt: TGCAGTCCACAGGGGTCTCAGGGCTACCACGAGCAGTACTTC
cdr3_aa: CSPQGSQGYHEQYF

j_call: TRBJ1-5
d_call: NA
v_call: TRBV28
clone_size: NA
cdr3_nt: TGTGCCAGCAGTTTGGGGCGTTGGGGCAATCAGCCCCAGCATTTT
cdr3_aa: CASSLGRWGNQPQHF

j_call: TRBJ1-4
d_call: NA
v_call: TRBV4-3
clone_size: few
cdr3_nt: TGCGCCAGCAGCCAAGGTGTGGGGGCGGACGAAAAACTGTTTTTT
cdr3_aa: CASSQGVGADEKLFF

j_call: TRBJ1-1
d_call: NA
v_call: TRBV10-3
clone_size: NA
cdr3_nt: TGTGCCATCAGTGAGTTTCAGGAGAACACTGAAGCTTTCTTT
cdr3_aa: CAISEFQENTEAFF

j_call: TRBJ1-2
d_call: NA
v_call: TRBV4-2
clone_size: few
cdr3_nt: TGTGCCAGCAGCCTAGAACCGACAGAAAACTATGGCTACACCTTC
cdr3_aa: CASSLEPTENYGYTF

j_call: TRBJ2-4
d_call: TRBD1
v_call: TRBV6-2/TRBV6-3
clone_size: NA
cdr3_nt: TGTGCCAGCAGTTACTCGACAGGGGGAAGCATTCAGTACTTC
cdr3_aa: CASSYSTGGSIQYF

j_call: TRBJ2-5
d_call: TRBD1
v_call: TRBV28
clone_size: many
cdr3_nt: TGTGCCAGCAGTTCCATCGGACAGGGGAAAGAGACCCAGTACTTC
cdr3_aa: CASSSIGQGKETQYF

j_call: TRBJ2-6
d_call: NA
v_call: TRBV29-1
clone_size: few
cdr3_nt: TGCAGCGTTGAAGATCTAGGGAGCTCTGGGGCCAACGTCCTGACTTTC
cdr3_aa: CSVEDLGSSGANVLTF

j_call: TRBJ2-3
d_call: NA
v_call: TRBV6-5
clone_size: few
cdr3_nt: TGTGCCAGCAGCTCCTCAAGGGCCCTACGGGTGAGGCAGTATTTT
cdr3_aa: CASSSSRALRVRQYF

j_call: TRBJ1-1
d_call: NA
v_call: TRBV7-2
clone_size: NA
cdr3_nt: TGTGCCAGCAGCCCGAACAGGGTGGGGACTGAAGCTTTCTTT
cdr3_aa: CASSPNRVGTEAFF

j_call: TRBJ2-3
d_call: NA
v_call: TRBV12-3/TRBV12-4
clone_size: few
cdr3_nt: TGTGCCAGCAGTTTGGACAGTTATTCCACAGATACGCAGTATTTT
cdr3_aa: CASSLDSYSTDTQYF

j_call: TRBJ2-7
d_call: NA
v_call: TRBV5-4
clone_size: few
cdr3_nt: TGTGCCAGCAGCTCACCCGTGGAGGGGGCCTACGAGCAGTACTTC
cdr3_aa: CASSSPVEGAYEQYF

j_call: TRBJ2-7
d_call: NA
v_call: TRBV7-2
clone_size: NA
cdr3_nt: TGTGCCAGCAGCTTAGATCCCGCCGGCTCCTACGAGCAGTACTTC
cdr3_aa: CASSLDPAGSYEQYF

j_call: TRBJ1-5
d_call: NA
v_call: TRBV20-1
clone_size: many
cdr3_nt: TGCAGTGCCAAGACGACAGGAAATCAGCCCCAGCATTTT
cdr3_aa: CSAKTTGNQPQHF

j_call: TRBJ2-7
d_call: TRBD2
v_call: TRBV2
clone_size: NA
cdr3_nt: TGTGCCAGCAGTGGTCCTAGCGGGAGAAACGAGCAGTACTTC
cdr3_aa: CASSGPSGRNEQYF

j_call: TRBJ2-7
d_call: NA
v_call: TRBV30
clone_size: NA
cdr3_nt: TGTGCCTGGAGTGCGGGCAGCTACGAGCAGTACTTC
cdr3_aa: CAWSAGSYEQYF

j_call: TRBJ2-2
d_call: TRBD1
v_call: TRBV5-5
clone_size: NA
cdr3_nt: TGTGCCAGCAGCTTGGAAGGACAGGATATGAACACCGGGGAGCTGTTTTTT
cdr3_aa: CASSLEGQDMNTGELFF

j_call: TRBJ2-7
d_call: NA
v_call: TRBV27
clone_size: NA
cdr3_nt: TGTGCCAGCCGACCGGGGCAAGGCACCTACGAGCAGTACTTC
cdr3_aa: CASRPGQGTYEQYF

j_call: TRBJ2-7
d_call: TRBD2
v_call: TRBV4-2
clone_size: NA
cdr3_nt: TGTGCCAGCAGCCAGTATGCAGCGGGAGGGCCTAACGAGCAGTACTTC
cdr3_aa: CASSQYAAGGPNEQYF

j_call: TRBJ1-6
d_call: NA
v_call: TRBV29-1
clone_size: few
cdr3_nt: TGCAGCGTTGTCCCGCAGGGGTTGTCCTCCTATAATTCACCCCTCCACTTT
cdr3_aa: CSVVPQGLSSYNSPLHF

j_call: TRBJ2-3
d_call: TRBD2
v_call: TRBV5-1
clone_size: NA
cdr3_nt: TGCGCCAGCAGCCTTTGGACTAGCGGGAGATATTTGAGAACAGATACGCAGTATTTT
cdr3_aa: CASSLWTSGRYLRTDTQYF

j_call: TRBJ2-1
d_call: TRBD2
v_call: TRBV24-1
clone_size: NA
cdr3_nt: TGTGCCACCAGTGATTGGGGACTAGCGGGACCCCATGAGCAGTTCTTC
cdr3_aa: CATSDWGLAGPHEQFF

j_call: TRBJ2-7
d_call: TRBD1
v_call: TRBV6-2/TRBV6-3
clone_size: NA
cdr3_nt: TGTGCCTGTACCGGACAGGGGGAGTCCTACGAGCAGTACTTC
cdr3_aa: CACTGQGESYEQYF

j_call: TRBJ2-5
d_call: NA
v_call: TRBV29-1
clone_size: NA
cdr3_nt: TGCAGCGTTACCGGGACGAAAGAGACCCAGTACTTC
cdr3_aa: CSVTGTKETQYF

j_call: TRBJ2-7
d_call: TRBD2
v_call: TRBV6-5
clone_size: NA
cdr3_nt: TGTGCCAGCAGTTACTCGAGGGGGACTAGTCGCTCCTACGAGCAGTACTTC
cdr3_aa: CASSYSRGTSRSYEQYF

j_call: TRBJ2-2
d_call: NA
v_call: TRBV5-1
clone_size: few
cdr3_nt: TGCGCCAGTAATAAGGATGGGAACACCGGGGAGCTGTTTTTT
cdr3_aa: CASNKDGNTGELFF

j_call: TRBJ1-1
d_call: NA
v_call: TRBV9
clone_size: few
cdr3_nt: TGTGCCAGCACTTCTTCTGGCTCCTCGTCGGGCGACGCTTTCTTT
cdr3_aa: CASTSSGSSSGDAFF

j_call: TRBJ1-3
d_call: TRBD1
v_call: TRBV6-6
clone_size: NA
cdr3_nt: TGTGCCAGCAGTTGGGACAGGGAGTACTCTGGAAACACCATATATTTT
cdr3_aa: CASSWDREYSGNTIYF

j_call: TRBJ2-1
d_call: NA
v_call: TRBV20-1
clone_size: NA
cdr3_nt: TGCAGTGCTAGAGGAGGGTTCCCCTACAATGAGCAGTTCTTC
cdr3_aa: CSARGGFPYNEQFF

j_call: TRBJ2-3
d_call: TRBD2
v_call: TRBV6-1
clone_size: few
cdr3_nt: TGTGCCAGCAGTGATTTAGCGGGAGGGCCAGATACGCAGTATTTT
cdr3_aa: CASSDLAGGPDTQYF

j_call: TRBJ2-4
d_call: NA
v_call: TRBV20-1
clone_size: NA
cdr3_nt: TGCAGTGCTAGAGCTGATTTTGGTTCTAAGGGAAACATTCAGTACTTC
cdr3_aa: CSARADFGSKGNIQYF

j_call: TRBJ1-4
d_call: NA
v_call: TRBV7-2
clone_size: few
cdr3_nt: TGTGCCAGCAGCTTAGTTGTGGTCCCTAATGAAAAACTGTTTTTT
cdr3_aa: CASSLVVVPNEKLFF

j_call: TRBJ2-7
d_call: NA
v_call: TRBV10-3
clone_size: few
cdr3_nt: TGTGCCATCGTTACAGGTATTTGGGCCTACGAGCAGTACTTC
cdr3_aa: CAIVTGIWAYEQYF

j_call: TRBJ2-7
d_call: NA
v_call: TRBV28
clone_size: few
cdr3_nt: TGTGCCAGCAGTATCCCGACAGCTACCTACGAGCAGTACTTC
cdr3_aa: CASSIPTATYEQYF

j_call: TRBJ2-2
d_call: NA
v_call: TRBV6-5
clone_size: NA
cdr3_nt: TGTGCCAGCAGTCCCATTACAGCTACCGGGGAGCTGTTTTTT
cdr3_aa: CASSPITATGELFF

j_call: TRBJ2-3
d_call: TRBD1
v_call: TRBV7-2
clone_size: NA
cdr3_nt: TGTGCCAGCAGCTTACTGGGACAGACCTCTAGCACAGATACGCAGTATTTT
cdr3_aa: CASSLLGQTSSTDTQYF

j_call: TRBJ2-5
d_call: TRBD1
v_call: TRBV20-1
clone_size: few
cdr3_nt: TGCAGTGCTGCCCCGGGACAGGGGTTGACCCAGTACTTC
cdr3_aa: CSAAPGQGLTQYF

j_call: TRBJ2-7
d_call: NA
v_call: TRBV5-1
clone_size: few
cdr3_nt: TGCGCCAGCAGCTTGGATGGGCAGGCCTACGAGCAGTACTTC
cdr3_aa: CASSLDGQAYEQYF

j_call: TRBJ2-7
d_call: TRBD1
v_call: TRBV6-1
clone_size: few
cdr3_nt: TGTGCCAGCATCATATCCGGGACAGTCTTCTACGAGCAGTACTTC
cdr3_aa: CASIISGTVFYEQYF

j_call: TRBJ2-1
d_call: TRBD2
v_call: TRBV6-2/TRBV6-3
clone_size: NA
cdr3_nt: TGTGCCAGCAGCGTCAGACTAGCGGAAAAATACAATGAGCAGTTCTTC
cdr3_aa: CASSVRLAEKYNEQFF

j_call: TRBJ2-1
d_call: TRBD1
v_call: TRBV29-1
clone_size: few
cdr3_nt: TGCAGCGCTGTCCCCCGGGACAGGGGCAATGAGCAGTTCTTC
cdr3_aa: CSAVPRDRGNEQFF

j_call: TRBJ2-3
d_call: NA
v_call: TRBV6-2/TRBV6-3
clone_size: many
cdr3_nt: TGTGCCAGTGGAAAGGGCGATACAGATACGCAGTATTTT
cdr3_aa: CASGKGDTDTQYF

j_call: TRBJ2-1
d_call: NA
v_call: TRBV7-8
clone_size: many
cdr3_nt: TGTGCCAGCTCACTGCTAGCGAGCTACAATGAGCAGTTCTTC
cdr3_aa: CASSLLASYNEQFF

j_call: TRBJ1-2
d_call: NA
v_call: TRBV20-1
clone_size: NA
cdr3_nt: TGCAGTGCTAGTAGTACAGGGCTGAACTATGGCTACACCTTC
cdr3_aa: CSASSTGLNYGYTF